This is a list of T cell receptor beta chains from one sample in a study of shared clonotypes between healthy human individuals. Using immunoSEQ multiplex PCR, the repertoire was profiled, and TCRdb retains in-frame clones only, with some absent. This table has over 950,000 clones, 70% to 80% appearing once. The sequenced sample was memory CD4+ T cells from PBMCs. These TCRs come from a man between 18 and 35 years old in good health. Some clones in this sample may be carry-over from other donors' samples. The CDR3 runs from the conserved cysteine through the conserved F or W. A D gene is named only where the DNA matches it firmly. Clone size is not always given. Where it is, it says once, few, many or a class for expanded clones.

TRBV19	TRBJ1-5	TRBD1	many	CASRDREVQPQHF	TGTGCCAGTCGAGACAGGGAGGTCCAGCCCCAGCATTTT
TRBV7-2	TRBJ2-3	NA	NA	CASSLAGAGTDTQYF	TGTGCCAGCAGCTTAGCGGGGGCGGGCACAGATACGCAGTATTTT
TRBV28	TRBJ1-3	NA	once	CASSSGQIGVSGNTIYF	TGTGCCAGCAGTTCCGGACAGATTGGGGTCTCTGGAAACACCATATATTTT
TRBV11-1	TRBJ2-3	NA	NA	CASRRKGTDTQYF	TGTGCCAGCAGACGTAAGGGCACAGATACGCAGTATTTT
TRBV4-1	TRBJ1-5	NA	NA	CASSLSAGNQPQHF	TGCGCCAGCAGCCTCTCCGCGGGCAATCAGCCCCAGCATTTT
TRBV10-3	TRBJ2-1	NA	few	CAISDILGLNEQFF	TGTGCCATCAGTGATATTCTTGGTCTCAATGAGCAGTTCTTC
TRBV27	TRBJ2-7	NA	NA	CASSFKGGSSYEQYF	TGTGCCAGCAGTTTCAAGGGCGGCAGCTCCTACGAGCAGTACTTC
TRBV7-2	TRBJ2-7	NA	NA	CASSTTHRAYEQYF	TGTGCCAGCAGCACGACTCACAGGGCCTACGAGCAGTACTTC
TRBV4-2	TRBJ1-2	TRBD1	few	CASSQGNRGGTYGYTF	TGTGCCAGCAGCCAAGGCAACAGGGGGGGGACCTATGGCTACACCTTC
TRBV5-1	TRBJ2-2	NA	once	CASSPRTKRGSGELFF	TGCGCCAGCAGCCCCCGGACTAAGCGAGGCTCCGGGGAGCTGTTTTTT
TRBV6-1	TRBJ1-2	NA	few	CASARGGDYGYTF	TGTGCCTCCGCCCGGGGGGGTGACTATGGCTACACCTTC
TRBV10-1	TRBJ2-2	NA	NA	CASSETSVGELFF	TGCGCCAGCAGTGAAACTTCGGTCGGGGAGCTGTTTTTT
TRBV28	TRBJ2-7	NA	NA	CAARGTPSYEQYF	TGTGCCGCAAGGGGGACACCATCCTACGAGCAGTACTTC
TRBV2	TRBJ1-2	NA	NA	CASTESYYGYTF	TGTGCCAGCACGGAGTCTTACTATGGCTACACCTTC
TRBV28	TRBJ1-1	NA	NA	CASNNRGLSEAFF	TGTGCCAGTAATAACCGAGGGCTATCTGAAGCTTTCTTT
TRBV2	TRBJ2-5	TRBD1	NA	CAIRQGAGETQYF	TGTGCCATCCGACAGGGGGCGGGAGAGACCCAGTACTTC
TRBV4-2	TRBJ2-7	TRBD1	NA	CASSRRLGQGIYEQYF	TGTGCCAGCAGCCGCCGACTGGGACAGGGTATATACGAGCAGTACTTC
TRBV18	TRBJ1-1	NA	NA	CASSPNQGRGNTEAFF	TGTGCCAGCTCACCAAACCAGGGAAGGGGGAACACTGAAGCTTTCTTT
TRBV29-1	TRBJ2-1	NA	few	CSSPGGQLYNEQFF	TGCAGCTCCCCGGGGGGACAGCTATACAATGAGCAGTTCTTC
TRBV19	TRBJ1-4	NA	NA	CASSGSSEKLFF	TGTGCCAGTAGTGGATCAAGTGAAAAACTGTTTTTT
TRBV2	TRBJ1-5	NA	NA	CASRLGTNQPQHF	TGTGCCAGCAGGCTGGGGACCAATCAGCCCCAGCATTTT
TRBV5-1	TRBJ1-1	NA	NA	CASSFSGWPDTEAFF	TGCGCCAGCAGCTTCTCAGGGTGGCCAGACACTGAAGCTTTCTTT
TRBV6-4	TRBJ1-1	TRBD1	NA	CASSRTAGTANTEAFF	TGTGCCAGCAGTCGGACTGCCGGGACAGCGAACACTGAAGCTTTCTTT
TRBV6-5	TRBJ2-7	NA	NA	CASSYSTRAPYEQYF	TGTGCCAGCAGTTACTCGACTCGGGCTCCCTACGAGCAGTACTTC
TRBV11-2	TRBJ1-5	NA	NA	CASSLTAYSNQPQHF	TGTGCCAGCAGCTTAACCGCGTATAGCAATCAGCCCCAGCATTTT
TRBV7-9	TRBJ2-3	TRBD2	NA	CASSLTSGAGDTQYF	TGTGCCAGCAGCCTTACTAGCGGAGCAGGAGATACGCAGTATTTT
TRBV9	TRBJ2-2	NA	NA	CASSPRGDANTGELFF	TGTGCCAGCAGCCCCCGTGGGGACGCCAACACCGGGGAGCTGTTTTTT
TRBV2	TRBJ2-3	NA	few	CASSDRTTDTQYF	TGTGCCAGCAGCGACCGTACCACAGATACGCAGTATTTT
TRBV4-1	TRBJ2-7	TRBD1	NA	CASSQDRGDRDYEQYF	TGCGCCAGCAGCCAAGATCGTGGGGACAGGGACTACGAGCAGTACTTC
TRBV7-2	TRBJ2-4	TRBD2	NA	CASSYSRLARAKNIQYF	TGTGCCAGCAGTTACTCTCGACTAGCGAGAGCCAAAAACATTCAGTACTTC
TRBV7-3	TRBJ2-3	NA	NA	CASSPTKADTQYF	TGTGCCAGCAGCCCCACTAAGGCAGATACGCAGTATTTT
TRBV11-2	TRBJ1-1	NA	NA	CASSADQGAEAFF	TGTGCCAGCAGCGCAGACCAAGGGGCTGAAGCTTTCTTT
TRBV6-6	TRBJ1-2	NA	NA	CASSYTGHGYTF	TGTGCCAGCAGTTATACAGGTCATGGCTACACCTTC
TRBV5-4	TRBJ2-7	TRBD2	NA	CASSLDSGSSYEQYF	TGTGCCAGCAGCTTGGATAGCGGGAGCTCCTACGAGCAGTACTTC
TRBV18	TRBJ1-4	NA	NA	CASSPQVSTNEKLFF	TGTGCCAGCTCACCCCAAGTGTCAACTAATGAAAAACTGTTTTTT
TRBV28	TRBJ1-2	TRBD1	few	CATGDRGYGYTF	TGTGCCACCGGGGACAGGGGGTATGGCTACACCTTC
TRBV2	TRBJ2-3	TRBD1	once	CASSLAGQADTQYF	TGTGCCAGCAGCCTCGCAGGACAGGCAGATACGCAGTATTTT
TRBV15	TRBJ2-1	TRBD2	many	CATSRAGGRGNEQFF	TGTGCCACCAGCAGAGCGGGGGGGAGAGGCAATGAGCAGTTCTTC
TRBV7-9	TRBJ2-7	TRBD2	NA	CASSLQRTREGEQYF	TGTGCCAGCAGCTTGCAGAGGACTAGAGAAGGCGAGCAGTACTTC
TRBV11-1	TRBJ1-5	TRBD1	NA	CASTTRQGCELGNQPQHF	TGTGCCAGCACCACCCGACAGGGATGTGAGTTGGGCAATCAGCCCCAGCATTTT
TRBV18	TRBJ2-1	NA	many	CASSPGSGEQFF	TGTGCCAGCTCACCCGGTTCGGGTGAGCAGTTCTTC
TRBV9	TRBJ2-2	NA	NA	CASSPLWAGELFF	TGTGCCAGCAGCCCTCTCTGGGCCGGGGAGCTGTTTTTT
TRBV29-1	TRBJ2-3	NA	NA	CSVEGSSLISTDTQYF	TGCAGCGTTGAGGGGTCGAGTTTGATTAGCACAGATACGCAGTATTTT
TRBV18	TRBJ1-1	NA	NA	CASSPRDGNTEAFF	TGTGCCAGCTCCCCCCGGGACGGGAACACTGAAGCTTTCTTT
TRBV28	TRBJ2-3	TRBD1	NA	CASRGMNRGTDTQYF	TGTGCCAGCAGGGGAATGAACAGGGGGACAGATACGCAGTATTTT
TRBV7-9	TRBJ2-5	TRBD1	NA	CASSSGQGGAETQYF	TGTGCCAGCAGCTCTGGACAGGGGGGGGCAGAGACCCAGTACTTC
TRBV27	TRBJ1-2	TRBD1	NA	CASSLSIEGQTLGDGYTF	TGTGCCAGCAGTTTATCGATAGAGGGACAGACACTGGGGGATGGCTACACCTTC
TRBV2	TRBJ1-2	NA	NA	CASSKTTEVPGGYTF	TGTGCCAGCAGCAAAACCACAGAGGTCCCGGGCGGCTACACCTTC
TRBV7-3	TRBJ2-2	NA	NA	CASSLFRDTGELFF	TGTGCCAGCAGCTTATTCAGGGACACCGGGGAGCTGTTTTTT
TRBV7-3	TRBJ1-3	NA	NA	CASSPGTNSGNTIYF	TGTGCCAGCAGCCCCGGGACAAACTCTGGAAACACCATATATTTT
TRBV30	TRBJ1-1	NA	once	CAWGTLGWQAFF	TGTGCCTGGGGTACATTGGGTTGGCAAGCTTTCTTT
TRBV5-6	TRBJ2-5	NA	NA	CASSLGWSGAETQYF	TGTGCCAGCAGCTTGGGTTGGAGTGGGGCGGAGACCCAGTACTTC
TRBV18	TRBJ1-2	NA	NA	CASSGSTAVRMGYGYTF	TGTGCCAGCTCGGGAAGCACCGCGGTCAGGATGGGTTATGGCTACACCTTC
TRBV5-1	TRBJ2-3	TRBD1	NA	CASSSGQGTDTQYF	TGCGCCAGCAGCTCGGGACAGGGGACGGATACGCAGTATTTT
TRBV19	TRBJ1-2	NA	NA	CASSEFGGPRDYGYTF	TGTGCCAGTAGTGAATTCGGGGGCCCGAGGGACTATGGCTACACCTTC
TRBV4-3	TRBJ2-7	TRBD1	NA	CASSQATGQGYEQYF	TGCGCCAGCAGCCAAGCGACGGGACAGGGCTACGAGCAGTACTTC
TRBV27	TRBJ1-1	TRBD1	NA	CASSLSRTGYNEAFF	TGTGCCAGCAGTTTATCGAGGACAGGTTACAATGAAGCTTTCTTT
TRBV7-2	TRBJ1-2	NA	NA	CASSLEPYYGYTF	TGTGCCAGCAGCTTAGAACCGTACTATGGCTACACCTTC
TRBV19	TRBJ1-5	NA	NA	CASTYWANSNQPQHF	TGTGCCAGTACGTATTGGGCGAATAGCAATCAGCCCCAGCATTTT
TRBV18	TRBJ1-1	NA	NA	CASSPNQGKNTEAFF	TGTGCCAGCTCACCTAACCAGGGGAAGAACACTGAAGCTTTCTTT